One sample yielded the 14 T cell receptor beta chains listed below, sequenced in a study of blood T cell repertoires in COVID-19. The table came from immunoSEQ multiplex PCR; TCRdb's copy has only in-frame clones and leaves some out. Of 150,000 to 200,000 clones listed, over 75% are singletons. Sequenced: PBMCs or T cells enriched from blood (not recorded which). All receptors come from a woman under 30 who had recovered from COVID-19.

The CDR3 region has the DNA TGTGCCAGCAGTTTCCCTGTTTTCGCCAGCTCCGGGACTAGCGGCTCCTACAATGAGCAGTTCTTC. It encodes CASSFPVFASSGTSGSYNEQFF. The J gene is TRBJ2-1, the V gene TRBV28, with 11 bases aligning to TRBD2. The CDR3 runs 22 residues. CDR1 MDHEN and CDR2 SYDVKM come from the germline V gene. The ends lost 3 bases at V and 0 bases at J; junction bases unmatched: 19.

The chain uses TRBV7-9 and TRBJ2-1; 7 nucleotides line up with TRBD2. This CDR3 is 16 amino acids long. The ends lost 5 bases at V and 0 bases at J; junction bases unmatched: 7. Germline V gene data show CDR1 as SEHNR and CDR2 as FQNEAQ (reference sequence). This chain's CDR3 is CASSQILARSYNEQFF. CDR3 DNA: TGTGCCAGCAGCCAGATACTAGCGCGCTCCTACAATGAGCAGTTCTTC.

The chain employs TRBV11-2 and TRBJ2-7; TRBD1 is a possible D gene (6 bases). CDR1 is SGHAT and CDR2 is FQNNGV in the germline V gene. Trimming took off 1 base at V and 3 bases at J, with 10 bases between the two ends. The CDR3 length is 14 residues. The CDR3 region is CASSLVDRNYEQYF. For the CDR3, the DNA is TGTGCCAGCAGCTTAGTTGACAGGAACTACGAGCAGTACTTC.

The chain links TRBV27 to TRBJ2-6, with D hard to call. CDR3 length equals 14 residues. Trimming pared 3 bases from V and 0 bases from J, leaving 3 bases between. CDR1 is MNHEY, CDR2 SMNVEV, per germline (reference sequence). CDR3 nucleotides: TGTGCCAGCAGTTTCCTCTCTGGGGCCAACGTCCTGACTTTC. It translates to CASSFLSGANVLTF.

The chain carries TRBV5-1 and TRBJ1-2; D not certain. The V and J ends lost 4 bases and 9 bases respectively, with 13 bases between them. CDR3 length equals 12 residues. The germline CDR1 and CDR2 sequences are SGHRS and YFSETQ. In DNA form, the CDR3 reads TGCGCCAGCAGCGCGTTGGGGAGACGCTACACCTTC. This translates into CASSALGRRYTF.

CDR3 DNA: TGTGCCAGCAGGGACAGGATGGCCTACGAGCAGTACTTC. The encoded protein is CASRDRMAYEQYF. The chain links TRBV2 to TRBJ2-7; 7 bases are a match to TRBD1. J was trimmed by 2 bases and V by 6 bases; bases with no gene match: 4. This CDR3 has 13 residues. Germline CDR1 reads SNHLY; CDR2 reads FYNNEI.

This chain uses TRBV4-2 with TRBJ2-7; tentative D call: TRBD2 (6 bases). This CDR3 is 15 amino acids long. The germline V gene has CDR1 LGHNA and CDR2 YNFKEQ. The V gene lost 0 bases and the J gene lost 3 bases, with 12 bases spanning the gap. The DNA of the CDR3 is TGTGCCAGCAGCCAAGATGCGACTAGTGTCTACGAGCAGTACTTC. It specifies CASSQDATSVYEQYF.

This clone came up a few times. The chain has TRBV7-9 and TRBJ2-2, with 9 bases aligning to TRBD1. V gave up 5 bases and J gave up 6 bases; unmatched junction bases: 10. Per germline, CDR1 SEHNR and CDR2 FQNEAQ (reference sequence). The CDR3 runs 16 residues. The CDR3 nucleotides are TGTGCCAGCAGCCGAGTCGGGACAGGGAATCCCGGGGAGCTGTTTTTT. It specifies CASSRVGTGNPGELFF.

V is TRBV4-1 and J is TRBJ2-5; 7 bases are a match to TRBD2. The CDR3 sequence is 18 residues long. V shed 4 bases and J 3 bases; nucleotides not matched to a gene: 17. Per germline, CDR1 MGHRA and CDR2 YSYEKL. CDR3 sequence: CASSPATGLAAVEETQYF. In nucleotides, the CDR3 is TGCGCCAGCAGCCCAGCAACTGGGCTAGCGGCTGTCGAAGAGACCCAGTACTTC.

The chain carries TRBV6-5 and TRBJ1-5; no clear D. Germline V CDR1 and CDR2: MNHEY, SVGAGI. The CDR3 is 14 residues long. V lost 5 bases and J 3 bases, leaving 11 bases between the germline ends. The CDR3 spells CASSMGSSNQPQHF. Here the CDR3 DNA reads TGTGCCAGCAGTATGGGCTCCTCCAATCAGCCCCAGCATTTT.

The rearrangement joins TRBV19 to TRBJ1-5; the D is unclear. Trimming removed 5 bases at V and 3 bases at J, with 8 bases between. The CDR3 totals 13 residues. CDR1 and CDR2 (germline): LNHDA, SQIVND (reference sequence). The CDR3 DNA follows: TGTGCCAGTAGTCGAGGGCACAATCAGCCCCAGCATTTT. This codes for CASSRGHNQPQHF.

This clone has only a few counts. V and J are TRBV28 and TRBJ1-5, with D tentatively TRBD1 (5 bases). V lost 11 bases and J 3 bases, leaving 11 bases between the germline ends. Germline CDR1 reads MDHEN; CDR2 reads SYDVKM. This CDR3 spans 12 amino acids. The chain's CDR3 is CAGGGNNQPQHF. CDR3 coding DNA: TGTGCCGGGGGGGGGAACAATCAGCCCCAGCATTTT. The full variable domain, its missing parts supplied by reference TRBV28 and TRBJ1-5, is DVKVTQSSRYLVKRTGEKVFLECVQDMDHENMFWYRQDPGLGLRLIYFSYDVKMKEKGDIPEGYSVSREKKERFSLILESASTNQTSMYLCAGGGNNQPQHFGDGTRLSIL.

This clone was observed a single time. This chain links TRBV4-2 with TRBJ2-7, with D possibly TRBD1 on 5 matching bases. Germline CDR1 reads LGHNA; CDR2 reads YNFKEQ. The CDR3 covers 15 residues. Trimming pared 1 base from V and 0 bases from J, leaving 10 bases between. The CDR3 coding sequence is TGTGCCAGCAGCCAAGGCCAGGGTAGCTCCTACGAGCAGTACTTC. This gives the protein CASSQGQGSSYEQYF.

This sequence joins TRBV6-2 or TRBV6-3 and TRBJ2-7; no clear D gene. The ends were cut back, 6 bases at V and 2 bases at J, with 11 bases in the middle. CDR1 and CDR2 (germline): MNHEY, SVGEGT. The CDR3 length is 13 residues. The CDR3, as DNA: TGTGCCAGCAGCCAGTGGCAGACCTACGAGCAGTACTTC. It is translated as CASSQWQTYEQYF.